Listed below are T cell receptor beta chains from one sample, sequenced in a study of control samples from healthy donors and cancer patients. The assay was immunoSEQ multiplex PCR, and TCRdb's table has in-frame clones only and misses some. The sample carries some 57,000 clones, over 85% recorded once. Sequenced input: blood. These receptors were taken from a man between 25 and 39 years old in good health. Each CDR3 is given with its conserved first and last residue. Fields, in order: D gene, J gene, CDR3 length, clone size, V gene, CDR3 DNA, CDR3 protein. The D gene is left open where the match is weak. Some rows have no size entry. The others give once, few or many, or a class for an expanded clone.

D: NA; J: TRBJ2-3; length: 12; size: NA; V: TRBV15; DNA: TGTGCCACCAGCAGCCGGGTAGATACGCAGTATTTT; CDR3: CATSSRVDTQYF
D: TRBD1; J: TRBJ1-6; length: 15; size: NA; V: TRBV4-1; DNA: TGCGCCAGCAGCCACATAGGGACAGTTAATTCACCCCTCCACTTT; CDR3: CASSHIGTVNSPLHF
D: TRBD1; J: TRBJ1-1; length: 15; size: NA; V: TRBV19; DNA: TGTGCCAGTAGTATATCCACAGGGGGAGACACTGAAGCTTTCTTT; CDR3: CASSISTGGDTEAFF
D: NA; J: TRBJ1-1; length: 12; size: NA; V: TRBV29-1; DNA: TGCAGCGTTGAAGAATCAGGGGCTGAAGCTTTCTTT; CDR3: CSVEESGAEAFF
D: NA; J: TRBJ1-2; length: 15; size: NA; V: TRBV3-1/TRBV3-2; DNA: TGTGCCAGCAGCCAAGCCGGGACATCTAACTATGGCTACACCTTC; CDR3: CASSQAGTSNYGYTF
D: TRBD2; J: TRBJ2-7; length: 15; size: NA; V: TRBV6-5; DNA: TGTGCCAGCAGTTTTACTAGCGGGAGTCCTTACGAGCAGTACTTC; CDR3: CASSFTSGSPYEQYF
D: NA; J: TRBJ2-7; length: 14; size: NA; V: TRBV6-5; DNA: TGTGCCAGCAGTTACCCAGGTTCATCCTACGAGCAGTACTTC; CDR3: CASSYPGSSYEQYF
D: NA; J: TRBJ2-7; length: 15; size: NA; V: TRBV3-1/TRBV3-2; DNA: TGTGCCAGCAGCCAAGGCCCGGCCGCAGGTTACGAGCAGTACTTC; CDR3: CASSQGPAAGYEQYF
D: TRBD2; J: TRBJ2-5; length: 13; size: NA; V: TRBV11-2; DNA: TGTGCCAGCAGCGGATTAGCGGGAGAGACCCAGTACTTC; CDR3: CASSGLAGETQYF
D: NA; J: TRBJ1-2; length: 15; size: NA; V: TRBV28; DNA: TGTGCCAGCAGTTTTTCCGGGACGGAGGGTTGGGGCTACACCTTC; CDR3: CASSFSGTEGWGYTF
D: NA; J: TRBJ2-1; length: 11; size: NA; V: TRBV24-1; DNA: TGTGCCACTACAAACGGGGATGAGCAGTTCTTC; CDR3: CATTNGDEQFF
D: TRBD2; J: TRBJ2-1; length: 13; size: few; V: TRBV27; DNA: TGTGCCAGCAGTTTCCGGGGACTAAATGAGCAGTTCTTC; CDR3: CASSFRGLNEQFF
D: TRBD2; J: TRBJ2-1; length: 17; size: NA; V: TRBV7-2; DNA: TGTGCCAGCAGCCCACGGACTAGCGGGAGCTCCTACAATGAGCAGTTCTTC; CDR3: CASSPRTSGSSYNEQFF
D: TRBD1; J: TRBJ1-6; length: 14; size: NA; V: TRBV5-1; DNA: TGCGCCAGCAGTTGGGACAGGGGCAATTCACCCCTCCACTTT; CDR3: CASSWDRGNSPLHF
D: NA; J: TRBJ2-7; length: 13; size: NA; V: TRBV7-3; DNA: TGTGCCAGCAGCGGCGACGGAGGCTACGAGCAGTACTTC; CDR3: CASSGDGGYEQYF
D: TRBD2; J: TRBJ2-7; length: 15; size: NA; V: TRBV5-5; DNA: TGTGCCAGCAGCTGGAGCGGGAGCCCAATTTACGAGCAGTACTTC; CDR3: CASSWSGSPIYEQYF
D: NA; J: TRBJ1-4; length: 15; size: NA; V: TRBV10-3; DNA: TGTGCCATCAGTGATAAACAGGGAGGAGAAGAAAAACTGTTTTTT; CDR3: CAISDKQGGEEKLFF
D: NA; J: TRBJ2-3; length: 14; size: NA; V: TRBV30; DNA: TGTGCCTGGAGGACTAGATCTAGCACAGATACGCAGTATTTT; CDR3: CAWRTRSSTDTQYF
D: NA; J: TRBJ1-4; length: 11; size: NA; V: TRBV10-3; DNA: TGTGCCATCAGTGCCGGAGAAAAACTGTTTTTT; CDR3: CAISAGEKLFF
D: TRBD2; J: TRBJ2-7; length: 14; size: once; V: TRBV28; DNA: TGTGCCAGCACCTTGGGACTAGCGGGATCCGAGCAGTACTTC; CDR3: CASTLGLAGSEQYF
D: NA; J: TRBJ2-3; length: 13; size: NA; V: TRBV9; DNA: TGTGCCAGCAGCCCATCTAGGTGGGATACGCAGTATTTT; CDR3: CASSPSRWDTQYF
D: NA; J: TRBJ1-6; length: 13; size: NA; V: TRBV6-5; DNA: TGTGCCAGCAGCGCGGACAGCCTTTCACCCCTCCACTTT; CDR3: CASSADSLSPLHF
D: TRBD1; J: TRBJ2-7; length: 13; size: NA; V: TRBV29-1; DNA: TGCAGCGTCTCCGACAGGGGAGGCCACGAGCAGTACTTC; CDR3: CSVSDRGGHEQYF
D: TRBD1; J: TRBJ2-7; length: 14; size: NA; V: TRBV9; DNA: TGTGCCAGCAGCGCGGGACAGGTCGCCTACGAGCAGTACTTC; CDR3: CASSAGQVAYEQYF
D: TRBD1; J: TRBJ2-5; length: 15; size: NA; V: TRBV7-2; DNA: TGTGCCAGCAGCTTAGTGGGACCGGGACAGATAACCCAGTACTTC; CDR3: CASSLVGPGQITQYF
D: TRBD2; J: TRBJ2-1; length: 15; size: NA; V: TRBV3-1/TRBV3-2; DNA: TGTGCCAGCAGCAAACTAGCGGGAGCCTACAATGAGCAGTTCTTC; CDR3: CASSKLAGAYNEQFF
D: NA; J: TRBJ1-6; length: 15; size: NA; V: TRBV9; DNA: TGTGCCAGCAGCGTAGAGGAGGGGCTGTTTTCACCCCTCCACTTT; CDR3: CASSVEEGLFSPLHF
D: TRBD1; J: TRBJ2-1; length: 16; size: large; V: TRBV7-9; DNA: TGTGCCAGCAGGACTCAGGGGGAAGTAACCTACAATGAGCAGTTCTTC; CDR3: CASRTQGEVTYNEQFF
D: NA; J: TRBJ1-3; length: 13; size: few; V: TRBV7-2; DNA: TGTGCCAGCAGCGTGAACTCTGGAAACACCATATATTTT; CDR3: CASSVNSGNTIYF
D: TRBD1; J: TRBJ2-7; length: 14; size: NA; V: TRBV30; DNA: TGTGCCTGGAGGGCGGGACAGGGGAAAGAAGAGCAGTACTTC; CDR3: CAWRAGQGKEEQYF